This T cell receptor beta chain was identified during a study of blood T cell repertoires in COVID-19. Study-wide background: COVID-19 samples, acute and convalescent, were from the United States, Italy and Spain. PBMCs, B-cell-depleted T cells, or T cells were the source of the cDNA or gDNA that made up the material.

As handled by the study authors: Reference gene primer amplification in the assay estimated nucleated cell counts. Some clones are missing from TCRdb's copy, which holds only in-frame ones; the method was immunoSEQ multiplex PCR. V and J calls and clone size are given by that table; D and trimming were obtained from the DNA. The table includes 77,000 or so clones, more than 65% detected once. The germline gives CDR1 MRHNA, CDR2 SNTAGT. The V and J ends lost 5 bases and 5 bases, in that order; junction bases with no gene match: 12. CDR3 length: 16 amino acids. Specimen: peripheral blood. The TCR was taken from a woman of 80 years or more with active or convalescent COVID-19. The V and J genes are TRBV6-4 and TRBJ1-2, with TRBD1 matching over 9 bases. CDR3 nucleotides: TGTGCCAGCAGTAGACCGGGACAGGGAACTCCTTATGGCTACACCTTC. It translates to CASSRPGQGTPYGYTF.